This T cell receptor (beta chain) is drawn from a study of OX40 agonist ivuxolimab in advanced cancers. Measured with immunoSEQ multiplex PCR; TCRdb has only the in-frame clones, and not every one. The repertoire holds tens of thousands of clones, roughly 82% seen once, with just under 4% in the top ten. At cycle 4 day 1, cycle 7 day 1, and baseline, blood was sampled. This clone has only a few counts. Germline CDR1 and CDR2: LGHNA and YSLEER. V was cut by 4 bases and J by 11 bases, with 11 bases left in between. This CDR3 comprises 11 residues. The chain employs TRBV4-3 and TRBJ1-2; D is unresolved. The receptor comes from an adult with an advanced solid tumor such as melanoma, head and neck, liver or kidney cancer. Here the sequenced sample was CD4+ or CD8+ T cells sorted from blood, taken in a trial of the OX40 agonist ivuxolimab. The CDR3 loop is CASSREGRYTF. The CDR3 DNA reads as TGCGCCAGCAGCCGAGAAGGACGGTACACCTTC.